This TCR beta chain originates from a study of T cells after yellow fever vaccination. Study-wide background: It was SMART-Seq v4 Ultra Low Input that prepared the fractions with low cell numbers.

TCRdb reanalysed the 5' RACE reads using MiXCR and keeps one entry per CDR3 protein. The sample lists about 550,000 distinct CDR3 sequences; over 15% were seen once. This clonotype was seen only a few times. Antigen specificity is unknown. Study-level findings and limits: The study re-detected most primary-vaccination clones after the booster (96% CD4, 80% to 90% CD8). Across the CD4 and CD8 compartments, a small share of clonotypes was present in both.

CDR1 is SGHTA, CDR2 FQGNSA, per germline. This CDR3 spans 14 amino acids. V was clipped by 5 bases and J by 4 bases; unmatched bases: 8. This sequence joins TRBV7-2 and TRBJ2-7; 7 bases are a match to TRBD2. The TCR was taken from a man under 40 who received the YFV17D yellow fever vaccine. Sequencing used PBMCs, obtained 15 days after the yellow fever booster vaccination. The CDR3 nucleotides read TGTGCCAGCAGCCGGACCGGGACTACGTACGAGCAGTACTTC. It translates to CASSRTGTTYEQYF.